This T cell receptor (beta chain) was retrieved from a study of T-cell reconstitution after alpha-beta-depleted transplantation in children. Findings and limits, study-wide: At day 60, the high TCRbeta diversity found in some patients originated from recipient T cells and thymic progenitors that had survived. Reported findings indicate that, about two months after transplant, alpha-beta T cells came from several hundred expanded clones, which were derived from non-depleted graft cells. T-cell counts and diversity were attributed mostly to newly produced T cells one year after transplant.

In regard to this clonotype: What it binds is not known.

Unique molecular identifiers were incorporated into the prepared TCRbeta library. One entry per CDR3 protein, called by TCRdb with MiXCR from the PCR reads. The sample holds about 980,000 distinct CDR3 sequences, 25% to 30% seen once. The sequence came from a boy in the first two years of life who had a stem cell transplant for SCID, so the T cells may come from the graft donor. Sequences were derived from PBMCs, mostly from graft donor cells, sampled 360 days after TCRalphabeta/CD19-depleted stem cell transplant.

The CDR3 bases are TGTGCCAGCAGTTTCGCCCCTCCCTGGGGCAAAACTAATGAAAAACTGTTTTTT. Translating gives CASSFAPPWGKTNEKLFF. This chain uses TRBV6-5 with TRBJ1-4; D perhaps matches TRBD1 (5 bases). With 4 bases removed from V and 1 base from J, the gap between germline ends came to 19 bases. There are 18 residues in the CDR3. Germline CDR1 MNHEY, CDR2 SVGAGI.